The next 4 T cell receptor beta chains were all read from a single sample in a study of blood T cell repertoires in COVID-19. The method was immunoSEQ multiplex PCR; TCRdb's version includes in-frame clones alone and lacks a portion of them. The sample consists of 200,000 to 250,000 clones, approximately 84% of them appearing once. The sample consisted of peripheral blood. The receptors shown here come from a man aged 45-65 years with COVID-19, enrolled during active disease.

The chain uses TRBV27 and TRBJ2-1; 12 bases align to TRBD2. This CDR3 spans 18 amino acids. J lost 5 bases, V lost 0 bases, and 8 bases had no gene match. Germline V gene sequence: CDR1 MNHEY, CDR2 SMNVEV (reference sequence). CDR3 amino acids: CASSLSPGLAGLDNEQFF. For the CDR3, the DNA is TGTGCCAGCAGTTTATCCCCTGGACTAGCGGGGTTGGACAATGAGCAGTTCTTC.

The V gene is TRBV6-5, the J gene TRBJ2-7, with D unresolved. CDR1 and CDR2 from the germline V gene are MNHEY and SVGAGI. The CDR3 contains 13 residues. V was clipped by 0 bases and J by 3 bases, with 6 bases between them. The CDR3 here is CASSYSGVYEQYF. CDR3 DNA: TGTGCCAGCAGTTACTCCGGTGTCTACGAGCAGTACTTC.

This clone was detected once. The rearrangement uses TRBV7-9 and TRBJ2-5, with 10 bases identical to TRBD2. V shed 1 base, J shed 5 bases, and the junction held 7 bases outside the gene matches. Germline values: CDR1 SEHNR, CDR2 FQNEAQ (reference sequence). The CDR3 has 16 amino acids. The DNA for the CDR3 is TGTGCCAGCAGCTTAGACCCGCTAGCGGGGGTGGAGACCCAGTACTTC. It yields the protein CASSLDPLAGVETQYF.

The chain joins TRBV5-1 to TRBJ1-3; maybe TRBD1 (6 bases). V was trimmed by 4 bases and J by 2 bases, leaving 13 bases between them. The CDR3 contains 15 residues. Per the germline V gene, CDR1 is SGHRS and CDR2 is YFSETQ. The CDR3 bases are TGCGCCAGCAGCCCCCTTGGACAGCCTGGAAACACCATATATTTT. It yields the protein CASSPLGQPGNTIYF.